The subject of this entry is one T cell receptor (beta chain). This sample was included in a study of T cell responses to AZD1222 COVID-19 vaccine. The CDR3 extends over 14 amino acids. Germline CDR1 reads MNHEY; CDR2 reads SVGAGI. J gave up 2 bases and V 5 bases, and 1 base lay outside the gene matches. This table comes from immunoSEQ multiplex PCR, and its TCRdb copy is limited to in-frame clones, with some not included. The sample yields tens of thousands of clones, less than 90% seen once. The source of this sequence is an adult who received the AZD1222 COVID-19 vaccine. This sample comprised peripheral blood, obtained 28 days after the second AZD1222 dose. The chain recombines TRBV6-5 with TRBJ1-4, with 8 nucleotides matching TRBD1. The CDR3 nucleotides read TGTGCCAGCAGTACAGGGGGTACTAATGAAAAACTGTTTTTT. Its translation: CASSTGGTNEKLFF.